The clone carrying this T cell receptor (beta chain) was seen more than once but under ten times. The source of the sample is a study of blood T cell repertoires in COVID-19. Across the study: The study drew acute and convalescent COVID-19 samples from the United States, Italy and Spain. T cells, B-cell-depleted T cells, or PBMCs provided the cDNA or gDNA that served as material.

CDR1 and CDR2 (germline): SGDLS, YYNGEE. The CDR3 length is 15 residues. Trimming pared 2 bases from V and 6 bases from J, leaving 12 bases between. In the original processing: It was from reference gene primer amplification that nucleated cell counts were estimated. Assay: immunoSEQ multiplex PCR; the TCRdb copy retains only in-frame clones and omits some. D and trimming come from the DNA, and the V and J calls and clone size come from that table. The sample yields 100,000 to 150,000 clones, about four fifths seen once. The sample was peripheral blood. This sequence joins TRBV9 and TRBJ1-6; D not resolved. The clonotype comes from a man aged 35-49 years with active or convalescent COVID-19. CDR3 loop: CASSVSDSFNSPLHF. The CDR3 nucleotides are TGTGCCAGCAGCGTTTCCGACTCGTTTAATTCACCCCTCCACTTT.